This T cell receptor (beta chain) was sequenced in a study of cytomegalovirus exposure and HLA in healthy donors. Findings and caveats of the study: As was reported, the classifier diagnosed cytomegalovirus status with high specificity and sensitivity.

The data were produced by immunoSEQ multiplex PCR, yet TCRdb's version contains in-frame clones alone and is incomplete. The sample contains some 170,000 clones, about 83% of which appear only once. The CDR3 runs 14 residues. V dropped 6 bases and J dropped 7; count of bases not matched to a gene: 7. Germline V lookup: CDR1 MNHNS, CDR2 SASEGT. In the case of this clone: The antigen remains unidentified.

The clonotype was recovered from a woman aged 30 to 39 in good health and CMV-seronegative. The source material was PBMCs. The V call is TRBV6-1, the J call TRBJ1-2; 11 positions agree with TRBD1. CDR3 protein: CASREDRGHVGYTF. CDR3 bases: TGTGCCAGCAGGGAGGACAGGGGGCACGTTGGCTACACCTTC.